The 26 T cell receptor beta chains below all came from one sample that was sequenced in a study of shared clonotypes between healthy human individuals. Libraries were prepared by immunoSEQ multiplex PCR; TCRdb keeps only in-frame clonotypes and omits some of them. The table includes fewer than 2.5 million clones, roughly 93% detected once. What was sequenced was naive CD4+ T cells from PBMCs. The subset here: CD45RA+ positively selected. The receptors were gathered from a man aged 18 to 35 in good health. Some clones in this sample may be carry-over from other donors' samples.

This clone occurred a few times. Other DNA variants within this sample encode the same CDR3. The V call is TRBV29-1, the J call TRBJ1-1; 7 bases match TRBD1. With V trimmed by 6 bases and J by 1 base, 5 bases remained unmatched. Germline values: CDR1 SQVTM, CDR2 ANQGSEA. CDR3 length: 13 residues. The CDR3 loop reads CSVRTGGNTEAFF. CDR3 sequence (DNA): TGCAGCGTCCGGACAGGAGGGAACACTGAAGCTTTCTTT.

This sequence joins TRBV11-1 and TRBJ2-7; D call uncertain. The germline gives CDR1 SGHAT, CDR2 FQDESV (reference sequence). The V end was cut by 5 bases, the J end by 1 base, with 12 bases between. This CDR3 contains 14 residues. The CDR3 DNA reads as TGTGCCAGCAGCCTAAGCGAGCTTTCCTACGAGCAGTACTTC. It yields the protein CASSLSELSYEQYF.

V usage is TRBV7-8 and J usage is TRBJ2-3, with D tentatively TRBD2 (6 bases). The CDR3 is made up of 14 amino acids. V was cut by 5 bases and J by 4 bases, with 13 bases left in between. Germline assignment: CDR1 SGHVS and CDR2 FQNEAQ. The CDR3 spells CASSPTSPADTQYF. In nucleotides, the CDR3 is TGTGCCAGCAGCCCGACTAGTCCCGCAGATACGCAGTATTTT.

The CDR3 nucleotides read TGTGCCAGCAGAGCGGGAGCCAGGGGCCACACCGGGGAGCTGTTTTTT. Protein sequence: CASRAGARGHTGELFF. The rearrangement joins TRBV7-3 to TRBJ2-2, with 8 bases that match TRBD2. The CDR3 extends over 16 amino acids. Germline loops: CDR1 SGHTA, CDR2 FQGTGA. Trimming removed 6 bases from V and 3 bases from J; junction bases left unmatched: 9.

This sequence joins TRBV19 and TRBJ2-5, with D possibly matching TRBD1 (6 bases). V lost 4 bases to trimming and J lost 5 bases, with 20 bases between them. CDR1 and CDR2 (germline): LNHDA, SQIVND (reference sequence). This CDR3 spans 16 amino acids. In nucleotides, the CDR3 is TGTGCCAGTAGTAGGGGGCCAGGGATGTCTGAGGAGACCCAGTACTTC. This encodes CASSRGPGMSEETQYF.

The chain couples TRBV19 to TRBJ2-1, with 10 bases identical to TRBD2. Germline assignment: CDR1 LNHDA and CDR2 SQIVND (reference sequence). V was pared by 5 bases and J by 0 bases, with 7 bases of the junction left unmatched. The CDR3 loop spans 17 amino acids. The CDR3 coding sequence is TGTGCCAGTAGTCCAAGGACTAGCGGAGACTCCTACAATGAGCAGTTCTTC. Translated: CASSPRTSGDSYNEQFF.

This chain connects TRBV2 to TRBJ2-3; D is unclear. Trimming removed 8 bases from V and 4 bases from J, with 10 bases in between. Per the germline V gene, CDR1 is SNHLY and CDR2 is FYNNEI. The CDR3 spans 12 residues. The CDR3 here is CASLLFPDTQYF. The DNA of the CDR3 is TGTGCCAGCCTACTATTCCCAGATACGCAGTATTTT.

V and J are TRBV10-3 and TRBJ1-5, with TRBD1 identical over 7 bases. CDR3 length equals 12 residues. CDR1 and CDR2 (germline): ENHRY, SYGVKD. The junction had 4 bases not matched to a gene; V was cut back by 10 bases and J by 4 bases. For the CDR3, the DNA is TGTGCCACCAGGGGGGGGAATCAGCCCCAGCATTTT. It codes for CATRGGNQPQHF.

The gene calls are TRBV19 and TRBJ2-7, with 7 bases fitting TRBD2. The length of the CDR3 is 14 residues. J lost 5 bases, V lost 3 bases, and 7 bases had no gene match. Germline V gives CDR1 LNHDA, CDR2 SQIVND (reference sequence). The CDR3 nucleotides are TGTGCCAGTAGTATCAGCGGGACCTCTCACGAGCAGTACTTC. Translated: CASSISGTSHEQYF.

The J gene is TRBJ2-7, the V gene TRBV12-2; TRBD1 reflects the table's D call only, with no check against the DNA. TRBV12-2 is tagged as a pseudogene. The CDR3 extends over 15 amino acids. Here the CDR3 reads CASRSQMDTHYEQYF. CDR3 in DNA: TGTGCAAGTCGCTCACAGATGGACACACACTACGAGCAGTACTTC.

The chain employs TRBV7-2 and TRBJ2-3, with D perhaps TRBD1 or TRBD2 (6 bases each). Germline lookup yields CDR1 SGHTA and CDR2 FQGNSA. This CDR3 is 14 amino acids long. Trimming pared 4 bases from V and 2 bases from J, leaving 10 bases between. Here the CDR3 DNA reads TGTGCCAGCAGCTATTGGGGGGCCACAGATACGCAGTATTTT. The encoded protein is CASSYWGATDTQYF.

The chain uses TRBV30 and TRBJ2-5; D not resolved. Germline V gene data show CDR1 as GTSNPN and CDR2 as SVGIG (reference sequence). This CDR3 region has 13 residues. The V and J ends lost 3 bases and 11 bases respectively, with 19 bases between them. The CDR3 coding sequence is TGTGCCTGGAGCCCTGGACCTCTTGGAGAGCAGTACTTC. It specifies CAWSPGPLGEQYF.

The chain carries TRBV21-1 and TRBJ1-5. TRBV21-1 represents a pseudogene. The CDR3 length is 17 residues. CDR3 in DNA: TGTGCCAGCAGCAAAGAGGGGACGGGCAATAGCAATCAGCCCCAGCATTTT. Protein product: CASSKEGTGNSNQPQHF.

The genes are TRBV19 and TRBJ1-5; D possibly corresponds to TRBD1 (5 bases). The CDR3 extends over 16 amino acids. V gave up 3 bases and J gave up 1 base, with 13 bases separating them. Germline CDR1 LNHDA, CDR2 SQIVND (reference sequence). This chain's CDR3 is CASSIRAGRSNQPQHF. CDR3 DNA: TGTGCCAGTAGTATCCGGGCAGGGCGAAGCAATCAGCCCCAGCATTTT.

This sequence joins TRBV5-5 and TRBJ1-2; D perhaps matches TRBD1 (5 bases). This CDR3 is 14 amino acids long. In germline, CDR1 is SGHKS, CDR2 YYEKEE (reference sequence). The V end was cut by 0 bases, the J end by 6 bases, with 12 bases between. CDR3 DNA sequence: TGTGCCAGCAGCTTGGCCCTAGGGGCCGATGGCTACACCTTC. It is translated as CASSLALGADGYTF.

The rearrangement links TRBV7-3 to TRBJ2-1; 13 positions match TRBD2. V dropped 1 base and J dropped 2; count of bases not matched to a gene: 11. The germline V gene encodes CDR1 SGHTA and CDR2 FQGTGA. The CDR3 is 20 residues long. In DNA, the CDR3 is TGTGCCAGCAGCTTAATGGGACGGACTAGCGGGAGCCGTCCCTACAATGAGCAGTTCTTC. Its protein product is CASSLMGRTSGSRPYNEQFF.

This clone showed up just once. The chain is built from TRBV2 and TRBJ1-2, with D perhaps TRBD1 (6 bases). This CDR3 region has 14 residues. Germline values: CDR1 SNHLY, CDR2 FYNNEI. Trimming removed 3 bases at V and 7 bases at J, with 15 bases between. The CDR3 nucleotides are TGTGCCAGCAGTGACGTATCAGGGGAAAGTGGCTACACCTTC. As protein: CASSDVSGESGYTF.

The chain combines TRBV6-6 with TRBJ1-2; TRBD1 aligns across 7 bases. V lost 2 bases, J lost 6 bases, and 3 bases stayed unmatched. CDR3 size: 13 residues. Germline CDR1 MNHNY, CDR2 SVGAGI (reference sequence). CDR3 DNA: TGTGCCAGCAGTTACCACAGGGGAGATGGCTACACCTTC. Protein sequence: CASSYHRGDGYTF.

This chain uses TRBV7-9 with TRBJ2-1; 10 nucleotides match TRBD1. The J segment lost 6 bases and the V segment lost 5 bases, leaving 1 base of the junction unmatched. This CDR3 comprises 13 residues. In germline, CDR1 is SEHNR, CDR2 FQNEAQ (reference sequence). CDR3 sequence reads: CASSRTGGNEQFF. CDR3 nucleotide sequence: TGTGCCAGCAGCAGGACAGGGGGCAATGAGCAGTTCTTC.

A few counts support this clone. The chain employs TRBV19 and TRBJ1-5, with D possibly being TRBD1 (5 bases). Per the germline V gene, CDR1 is LNHDA and CDR2 is SQIVND (reference sequence). The CDR3 consists of 18 residues. The V end lost 9 bases, the J end lost 0 bases, and 24 bases lay between the germline ends. CDR3 sequence (DNA): TGTGCCAGATCGGGTTCCCGACAGAGGTCGGATAGCAATCAGCCCCAGCATTTT. The encoded protein is CARSGSRQRSDSNQPQHF. Based on the CDR3 plus reference TRBV19 and TRBJ1-5, the full variable domain is DGGITQSPKYLFRKEGQNVTLSCEQNLNHDAMYWYRQDPGQGLRLIYYSQIVNDFQKGDIAEGYSVSREKKESFPLTVTSAQKNPTAFYLCARSGSRQRSDSNQPQHFGDGTRLSIL.

This chain joins TRBV19 and TRBJ2-5; the match to TRBD2 covers 8 bases. This CDR3 is 13 amino acids long. Germline loops: CDR1 LNHDA, CDR2 SQIVND (reference sequence). The CDR3, as DNA: TGTGCTCCGGGGGGGGGTCGGAGAGAGACCCAGTACTTC. This translates into CAPGGGRRETQYF.

V usage is TRBV4-2 and J usage is TRBJ2-1, with 9 bases fitting TRBD1. Germline V gene lookup returns CDR1 LGHNA and CDR2 YNFKEQ. The CDR3 loop spans 14 amino acids. V dropped 5 bases and J dropped 7; count of bases not matched to a gene: 6. The CDR3 loop is CASSTLTGGNEQFF. Written as DNA, the CDR3 is TGTGCCAGCAGCACCTTGACAGGGGGTAATGAGCAGTTCTTC.

This sequence joins TRBV30 and TRBJ1-5, with 8 bases identical to TRBD1. The ends lost 0 bases at V and 5 bases at J; junction bases unmatched: 3. Germline values: CDR1 GTSNPN, CDR2 SVGIG (reference sequence). The CDR3 sequence is 14 residues long. CDR3 protein: CAWSVAGGDQPQHF. CDR3 DNA: TGTGCCTGGAGTGTTGCAGGGGGCGATCAGCCCCAGCATTTT.

This clone was observed a handful of times. The CDR3 protein is CASSLAHEQYF. The CDR3 nucleotides read TGTGCCAGCAGCTTAGCCCACGAGCAGTACTTC. The gene calls are TRBV7-2 and TRBJ2-7, with D uncertain. The CDR3 consists of 11 residues. Germline CDR1 reads SGHTA; CDR2 reads FQGNSA. The V and J ends lost 0 bases and 5 bases respectively, with 2 bases between them.

This clone was observed a single time. This sequence joins TRBV6-1 and TRBJ2-6, with D maybe TRBD1 (6 bases). This CDR3 is 15 amino acids long. In germline, CDR1 is MNHNS, CDR2 SASEGT. V gave up 5 bases and J gave up 2 bases, with 10 bases separating them. The DNA of the CDR3 is TGTGCCAGCAGTAACCGGGACACTGGGGCCAACGTCCTGACTTTC. Protein product: CASSNRDTGANVLTF.

The rearrangement links TRBV9 to TRBJ2-7; tentative D call: TRBD2 (5 bases). The CDR3 has 15 residues. Trimming removed 4 bases from V and 0 bases from J, with 14 bases in between. Germline CDR1 reads SGDLS; CDR2 reads YYNGEE. DNA of the CDR3: TGTGCCAGCAGCACTCAAGCCGGGAACTCCTACGAGCAGTACTTC. Translated: CASSTQAGNSYEQYF.